This T cell receptor (beta chain) derives from a study of shared clonotypes between healthy human individuals. Turning to this clone: Its specificity is not known.

Study-level findings and limits: Depth of sequencing was expected to influence donor clonotype sharing.

Profiled with immunoSEQ multiplex PCR; TCRdb holds only in-frame clones, not every one. The data show about 2.3 million clones, about nine tenths seen once. This TCR came from a man between 18 and 35 years old in good health. Some clones in this sample may be carry-over from other donors' samples. The sequenced sample consisted of naive CD4+ T cells from PBMCs. Regarding subset: CD45RA+ positively selected.

This CDR3 is CASSSAPGTSGRGNIQYF. CDR3 nucleotides: TGTGCCAGCAGCTCCGCACCCGGGACTAGCGGGAGGGGAAACATTCAGTACTTC. The rearrangement joins TRBV7-8 to TRBJ2-4, with 16 bases identical to TRBD2. Germline CDR1 and CDR2: SGHVS and FQNEAQ. The CDR3 runs to 18 residues. V was pared by 4 bases and J by 6 bases, with 9 bases of the junction left unmatched. The variable domain in full, completed from reference TRBV7-8 and TRBJ2-4, reads GAGVSQSPRYKVAKRGQDVALRCDPISGHVSLFWYQQALGQGPEFLTYFQNEAQLDKSGLPSDRFFAERPEGSVSTLKIQRTQQEDSAVYLCASSSAPGTSGRGNIQYFGAGTRLSVL.